This TCR beta chain was recorded in a study of T cell clones after liver transplantation. Study-level information: Immunosuppression withdrawal was tried within 2 years after liver transplantation in this trial. Patients counted as tolerant after at least one year off all immunosuppression, enzymes not exceeding twice normal.

Assay used: immunoSEQ multiplex PCR; TCRdb lists only in-frame clones, some missing. The repertoire holds over 60,000 clones, around 80% seen once, with approximately 0.55% in the top ten. Trimming cost V 7 bases and J 4 bases, with 11 bases left between them. The germline gives CDR1 MDHEN, CDR2 SYDVKM. The CDR3 consists of 12 residues. The gene calls are TRBV28 and TRBJ2-7, with D perhaps being TRBD1 or TRBD2 (5 bases each). This TCR was sampled from a human donor who received a liver transplant. The specimen comprised CD4+ T cells from blood, sampled before liver transplant. This CDR3 reads CASNWGSYEQYF. The CDR3 region has the DNA TGTGCCAGCAACTGGGGGAGTTACGAGCAGTACTTC.